These 4 T cell receptor beta chains originate from one sample sequenced in a study of T cell responses to AZD1222 COVID-19 vaccine. This table comes from immunoSEQ multiplex PCR, and its TCRdb copy is limited to in-frame clones, with some not included. The sample holds fewer than 130,000 clones, 92% seen once. Specimen: peripheral blood, collected on day 0 of AZD1222 vaccination. These receptors were taken from an adult in good health.

The rearrangement links TRBV7-3 to TRBJ2-2; no clear D. The germline V gene has CDR1 SGHTA and CDR2 FQGTGA. The CDR3 is 15 residues long. The germline V and J ends were trimmed by 1 base and 2 bases, with 8 bases remaining between them. The CDR3 loop is CASSLSGGNTGELFF. The CDR3 DNA sequence: TGTGCCAGCAGCTTAAGTGGCGGTAACACCGGGGAGCTGTTTTTT.

This rearrangement joins TRBV2 to TRBJ1-5; D unresolved. Between the trimmed V and J ends, which lost 5 bases and 6 bases, there was a span of 14 bases. The germline V gene has CDR1 SNHLY and CDR2 FYNNEI. This CDR3 spans 14 amino acids. CDR3 in amino acids: CASSMGREGQPQHF. CDR3 nucleotides: TGTGCCAGCAGTATGGGGAGGGAAGGTCAGCCCCAGCATTTT.

V usage is TRBV24-1 and J usage is TRBJ1-5; D perhaps matches TRBD1 (5 bases). Germline V gene data show CDR1 as KGHDR and CDR2 as SFDVKD. V was clipped by 4 bases and J by 5 bases, with 5 bases between them. The CDR3 loop spans 12 amino acids. CDR3 nucleotide sequence: TGTGCCACCAGTGAGGGGGATCAGCCCCAGCATTTT. Amino acids: CATSEGDQPQHF.

The rearrangement uses TRBV13 and TRBJ1-1, with D perhaps TRBD1 (5 bases). There are 14 residues in the CDR3. Trimming cost V 4 bases and J 2 bases, with 11 bases left between them. Germline V gene sequence: CDR1 PRHDT, CDR2 FYEKMQ (reference sequence). The CDR3 DNA is TGTGCCAGCAGCTCGGACACCAGAAACACTGAAGCTTTCTTT. It yields the protein CASSSDTRNTEAFF.